This entry lists 21 T cell receptor beta chains sequenced from one sample in a study of T cell changes during pregnancy in multiple sclerosis. This table comes from immunoSEQ multiplex PCR, and its TCRdb copy is limited to in-frame clones, with some not included. The sample holds more than 25,000 clones, roughly 90% seen once. The sequenced sample was CD8+ T cells from peripheral blood mononuclear cells, obtained after pregnancy. The receptors were gathered from a female donor with multiple sclerosis, enrolled in a pregnancy study.

In its sample, this clone was seen a few times. The V call is TRBV2, the J call TRBJ2-2; 7 bases match TRBD1. Per germline, CDR1 SNHLY and CDR2 FYNNEI. The CDR3 contains 15 residues. Germline trimming cut 5 bases from V and 7 bases from J; bases unmatched to any gene: 10. CDR3 protein: CASSWPPDRNGELFF. The CDR3 DNA follows: TGTGCCAGCAGTTGGCCTCCGGACAGGAACGGGGAGCTGTTTTTT. Combining the CDR3 with reference TRBV2 and TRBJ2-2 gives the whole variable domain EPEVTQTPSHQVTQMGQEVILRCVPISNHLYFYWYRQILGQKVEFLVSFYNNEISEKSEIFDDQFSVERPDGSNFTLKIRSTKLEDSAMYFCASSWPPDRNGELFFGEGSRLTVL.

J is TRBJ2-1 and V is TRBV9, with D possibly matching TRBD2 (5 bases). This CDR3 is built from 16 residues. Germline lookup yields CDR1 SGDLS and CDR2 YYNGEE. Between the trimmed V and J ends, which lost 0 bases and 1 base, there was a span of 11 bases. The CDR3 DNA is TGTGCCAGCAGCGTAGTTCTAGGGAGTTCCTACAATGAGCAGTTCTTC. It encodes CASSVVLGSSYNEQFF.

J is TRBJ2-7 and V is TRBV10-3, with D perhaps TRBD1 (5 bases). The CDR3 sequence is 16 residues long. Germline V gene data show CDR1 as ENHRY and CDR2 as SYGVKD. The V end was cut by 3 bases, the J end by 4 bases, with 19 bases between. The CDR3 DNA sequence: TGTGCCATCAGTGACCAACAAAGGGGTCCGGGTTACGAGCAGTACTTC. Protein sequence: CAISDQQRGPGYEQYF.

This chain joins TRBV9 and TRBJ2-7; 8 bases are a match to TRBD2. V trimming: 2 bases; J trimming: 3 bases; junction bases outside the gene matches: 1. CDR3 length: 13 amino acids. CDR1 and CDR2 from the germline V gene are SGDLS and YYNGEE. For the CDR3, the DNA is TGTGCCAGCAGCGTCGGGACTAGCTACGAGCAGTACTTC. This gives the protein CASSVGTSYEQYF. Together with reference TRBV9 and TRBJ2-7, the CDR3 gives the full variable domain: DSGVTQTPKHLITATGQRVTLRCSPRSGDLSVYWYQQSLDQGLQFLIQYYNGEERAKGNILERFSAQQFPDLHSELNLSSLELGDSALYFCASSVGTSYEQYFGPGTRLTVT.

This clone was found a few times. The gene calls are TRBV10-3 and TRBJ2-7; D is undetermined. The CDR3 covers 12 residues. The V gene lost 11 bases and the J gene lost 3 bases, with 14 bases spanning the gap. Germline CDR1 is ENHRY and CDR2 is SYGVKD. The CDR3 DNA sequence: TGTGCCTCAGAAGGTCAGGACTACGAGCAGTACTTC. Encoded protein: CASEGQDYEQYF.

V gene TRBV19 combines with J gene TRBJ2-7; possible D gene TRBD1, 6 bases. Germline V gene lookup returns CDR1 LNHDA and CDR2 SQIVND (reference sequence). The CDR3 is 14 residues long. Trimming cost V 5 bases and J 1 base, with 12 bases left between them. CDR3: CASSPSTGSYEQYF. CDR3 nucleotide sequence: TGTGCCAGTAGTCCATCGACAGGTTCCTACGAGCAGTACTTC.

CDR3 region: CASSLGTSGTSYEQYF. The CDR3 DNA sequence: TGTGCCAGCAGTCTTGGGACTAGCGGGACTTCCTACGAGCAGTACTTC. V and J are TRBV28 and TRBJ2-7; TRBD2 matches 13 bases. The length of the CDR3 is 16 residues. Per germline, CDR1 MDHEN and CDR2 SYDVKM. V was clipped by 5 bases and J by 1 base; unmatched bases: 5.

The V call is TRBV29-1, the J call TRBJ1-3, with a tentative D call TRBD1 (6 bases). The CDR3 sequence is 15 residues long. Trimming stripped 5 bases from V and 0 bases from J, with 14 bases between. Per germline, CDR1 SQVTM and CDR2 ANQGSEA. The CDR3 DNA follows: TGCAGCGTTTTGGGAGGGGGACACTCTGGAAACACCATATATTTT. This encodes CSVLGGGHSGNTIYF.

This chain joins TRBV13 and TRBJ1-1; TRBD1 aligns across 8 bases. The germline V gene has CDR1 PRHDT and CDR2 FYEKMQ (reference sequence). CDR3 length equals 15 residues. V was pared by 5 bases and J by 5 bases, with 10 bases of the junction left unmatched. The CDR3 coding sequence is TGTGCCAGCAGCACCTGGGGCAGGGGGCCTACTGAAGCTTTCTTT. Translation: CASSTWGRGPTEAFF.

Concerning this clone: This could be a read error, since a much larger clone is one nucleotide away. V and J are TRBV6-1 and TRBJ1-4; D gene ambiguous. V dropped 1 base and J dropped 7 bases, with 13 bases sitting between them. From germline, CDR1 is MNHNS and CDR2 SASEGT. The CDR3 spans 15 residues. CDR3 residues: CASSEGTEGSEKLFF. Written as DNA, the CDR3 is TGTGCCAGCAGTGAAGGGACGGAGGGAAGTGAAAAACTGTTTTTT.

J is TRBJ2-3 and V is TRBV11-2; D might be TRBD1 (6 bases). Looked up from germline, CDR1 is SGHAT and CDR2 is FQNNGV. The V end was cut by 4 bases, the J end by 4 bases, with 21 bases between. The CDR3 contains 17 residues. The CDR3 DNA follows: TGTGCCAGCAGCTACCCCCCGGTCGGGACACTTTCAGATACGCAGTATTTT. Translated: CASSYPPVGTLSDTQYF.

This clone was counted a few times. This chain connects TRBV10-1 to TRBJ2-7; 11 positions match TRBD1. The CDR3 is 14 amino acids. The germline V gene has CDR1 WNHNN and CDR2 SYGVQD (reference sequence). Unmatched junction bases numbered 5, after V lost 5 bases and J lost 5 bases. The CDR3 region has the DNA TGCGCCAGCAGTAGAGGACAGGGGGCCCACGAGCAGTACTTC. This codes for CASSRGQGAHEQYF.

The V and J genes are TRBV2 and TRBJ1-2; D is undetermined. The CDR3 sequence is 13 residues long. Germline V gene data show CDR1 as SNHLY and CDR2 as FYNNEI. V was clipped by 3 bases and J by 4 bases, with 9 bases between them. The CDR3 sequence: CASSEVEFYGYTF. Here the CDR3 DNA reads TGTGCCAGCAGTGAGGTGGAGTTCTATGGCTACACCTTC.

This chain connects TRBV28 to TRBJ2-5; TRBD2 matches at 9 bases. Germline V gene data show CDR1 as MDHEN and CDR2 as SYDVKM. The CDR3 is made up of 18 amino acids. V dropped 1 base and J dropped 5; count of bases not matched to a gene: 14. The CDR3 reads CASSLSVVSGSVWETQYF. The CDR3 nucleotides read TGTGCCAGCAGTTTATCAGTCGTTAGCGGGAGTGTATGGGAGACCCAGTACTTC.

This rearrangement joins TRBV9 to TRBJ2-7, with TRBD1 matching 10 bases. There are 14 residues in the CDR3. Per germline, CDR1 SGDLS and CDR2 YYNGEE. The junction had 7 bases not matched to a gene; V was cut back by 3 bases and J by 7 bases. The CDR3 DNA reads as TGTGCCAGCAGCGACCGGGACAGGGGTAGAGAGCAGTACTTC. It translates to CASSDRDRGREQYF.

V is TRBV19 and J is TRBJ2-1; 8 bases line up with TRBD1. The CDR3 consists of 15 residues. V lost 3 bases, J lost 4 bases, and 5 bases stayed unmatched. CDR1 and CDR2 from the germline V gene are LNHDA and SQIVND (reference sequence). The CDR3, as DNA: TGTGCCAGTAGTATCCGGGACAGGTTGTACAATGAGCAGTTCTTC. Amino acids: CASSIRDRLYNEQFF.

The rearrangement uses TRBV4-1 and TRBJ2-1, with 11 nucleotides matching TRBD2. V lost 0 bases, J lost 9 bases, and 7 bases stayed unmatched. The CDR3 extends over 16 amino acids. The germline V gene has CDR1 MGHRA and CDR2 YSYEKL. The DNA for the CDR3 is TGCGCCAGCAGCCAAGAAGAACTAGCGGGAGCTGGTGAGCAGTTCTTC. Translation gives CASSQEELAGAGEQFF.

The genes are TRBV7-3 and TRBJ2-3; 9 bases are shared with TRBD1. Germline lookup yields CDR1 SGHTA and CDR2 FQGTGA. This CDR3 has 14 amino acids. Germline trimming cut 6 bases from V and 6 bases from J; bases unmatched to any gene: 7. The CDR3 DNA follows: TGTGCCAGCAGTTCCGGACAGGGGCTGGATACGCAGTATTTT. Protein: CASSSGQGLDTQYF. Using reference TRBV7-3 and TRBJ2-3 for the parts outside the CDR3, the full variable domain is GAGVSQTPSNKVTEKGKYVELRCDPISGHTALYWYRQSLGQGPEFLIYFQGTGAADDSGLPNDRFFAVRPEGSVSTLKIQRTERGDSAVYLCASSSGQGLDTQYFGPGTRLTVL.

This clone was observed once. The chain links TRBV4-3 to TRBJ2-3, with 10 bases matching TRBD1. Trimming took 1 base from V and 1 from J; bases not matched to a gene: 2. The CDR3 runs to 16 residues. The germline CDR1 and CDR2 sequences are LGHNA and YSLEER. The CDR3 loop reads CASSQGDRGRTDTQYF. The CDR3 region has the DNA TGCGCCAGCAGCCAAGGGGACAGGGGCCGCACAGATACGCAGTATTTT.

The genes are TRBV25-1 and TRBJ2-7; D gene ambiguous. This CDR3 is built from 14 residues. The germline V gene encodes CDR1 MGHDK and CDR2 SYGVNS. V dropped 4 bases and J dropped 5 bases, with 15 bases sitting between them. CDR3 sequence reads: CASSGSSLGHEQYF. The CDR3, as DNA: TGTGCCAGCAGTGGAAGCTCCTTGGGCCACGAGCAGTACTTC.

This clone occurred a few times. This chain uses TRBV7-9 with TRBJ2-7, with D unresolved. The V gene's germline CDR1 is SEHNR and CDR2 FQNEAQ (reference sequence). The ends were cut back, 1 base at V and 8 bases at J, with 12 bases in the middle. The CDR3 is made up of 13 amino acids. The CDR3 coding sequence is TGTGCCAGCAGCTTAGGTGCCATGGAGCAGCAGTACTTC. Amino acids: CASSLGAMEQQYF.